These T cell receptor beta chains were read from a single sample in a study of memory CD4+ T cells and cytomegalovirus serostatus. Sequencing used immunoSEQ multiplex PCR; TCRdb keeps in-frame clones, though not all of them. The repertoire holds about 57,000 clones, with around 80% as singletons. The material sequenced was memory CD4+ T cells from blood. These receptors were taken from an adult in good health and CMV-seronegative. Both conserved end residues are part of each CDR3. Fields, in order: clone size, V gene, J gene, D gene, CDR3 protein, CDR3 DNA. D genes are given only for firm matches. Rows may omit the clone size; those that give it use once, few, many or a size class.

>NA|TRBV30|TRBJ1-1|NA
CAWRGLRHDRAFF
TGTGCCTGGAGGGGACTTCGCCATGATAGAGCTTTCTTT
>few|TRBV5-6|TRBJ2-1|NA
CASSPKGGGRWDEQFF
TGTGCCAGCAGCCCGAAGGGCGGGGGCCGCTGGGATGAGCAGTTCTTC
>NA|TRBV6-6|TRBJ1-1|TRBD1
CASSYHERDRAEAFF
TGTGCCAGCAGTTACCACGAACGGGACAGGGCGGAAGCTTTCTTT
>NA|TRBV9|TRBJ2-7|NA
CASSSTGPYEQYF
TGTGCCAGCAGCTCCACGGGTCCCTACGAGCAGTACTTC
>NA|TRBV15|TRBJ2-7|NA
CATSGRIGSPEQYF
TGTGCCACCAGCGGTCGTATAGGTTCCCCCGAGCAGTACTTC
>NA|TRBV5-3|TRBJ2-3|NA
CARSLSGGPTDTQYF
TGTGCCAGAAGCTTGTCCGGGGGGCCCACAGATACGCAGTATTTT
>NA|TRBV18|TRBJ1-5|NA
CASSPRQNQPQHF
TGTGCCAGCTCACCGAGGCAGAATCAGCCCCAGCATTTT
>once|TRBV15|TRBJ1-1|NA
CATRAGVNTEAFF
TGTGCCACCAGGGCCGGGGTGAACACTGAAGCTTTCTTT
>NA|TRBV19|TRBJ2-2|NA
CASRTPGQPTGELFF
TGTGCCAGTAGAACACCAGGACAGCCGACCGGGGAGCTGTTTTTT
>NA|TRBV19|TRBJ1-1|NA
CASSKAGPNTEAFF
TGTGCCAGTAGTAAAGCAGGTCCGAACACTGAAGCTTTCTTT
>NA|TRBV18|TRBJ2-2|NA
CASSPPIADWNTGELFF
TGTGCCAGCTCACCACCGATAGCGGATTGGAACACCGGGGAGCTGTTTTTT
>NA|TRBV30|TRBJ2-2|NA
CAWNFPGTGELFF
TGTGCCTGGAACTTCCCTGGCACCGGGGAGCTGTTTTTT
>NA|TRBV19|TRBJ1-4|TRBD1
CASRRDREGVRTNEKLFF
TGTGCCAGTAGAAGGGACAGGGAAGGAGTCAGAACTAATGAAAAACTGTTTTTT
>NA|TRBV29-1|TRBJ1-3|NA
CSVLLTGNTIYF
TGCAGCGTTCTCCTCACTGGAAACACCATATATTTT
>once|TRBV4-1|TRBJ1-1|TRBD1
CASSQALTGGTEAFF
TGCGCCAGCAGCCAAGCCCTCACAGGGGGCACTGAAGCTTTCTTT
>NA|TRBV5-4|TRBJ2-4|TRBD2
CASSLDGGTAKNIQYF
TGTGCCAGCAGCTTGGACGGGGGGACCGCCAAAAACATTCAGTACTTC
>NA|TRBV7-2|TRBJ1-2|NA
CASSLEGRGYGYTF
TGTGCCAGCAGCTTAGAGGGTAGGGGATATGGCTACACCTTC
>NA|TRBV11-2|TRBJ2-1|NA
CASKRGAVDEQFF
TGTGCCAGCAAGAGGGGGGCCGTGGATGAGCAGTTCTTC
>NA|TRBV7-8|TRBJ2-7|TRBD2
CASSLAPFQRGYSYEQYF
TGTGCCAGCAGCTTAGCCCCATTTCAGCGGGGGTACTCCTACGAGCAGTACTTC
>NA|TRBV5-5|TRBJ1-1|NA
CASSPQGRKTEAFF
TGTGCCAGCAGCCCTCAAGGCAGAAAGACTGAAGCTTTCTTT